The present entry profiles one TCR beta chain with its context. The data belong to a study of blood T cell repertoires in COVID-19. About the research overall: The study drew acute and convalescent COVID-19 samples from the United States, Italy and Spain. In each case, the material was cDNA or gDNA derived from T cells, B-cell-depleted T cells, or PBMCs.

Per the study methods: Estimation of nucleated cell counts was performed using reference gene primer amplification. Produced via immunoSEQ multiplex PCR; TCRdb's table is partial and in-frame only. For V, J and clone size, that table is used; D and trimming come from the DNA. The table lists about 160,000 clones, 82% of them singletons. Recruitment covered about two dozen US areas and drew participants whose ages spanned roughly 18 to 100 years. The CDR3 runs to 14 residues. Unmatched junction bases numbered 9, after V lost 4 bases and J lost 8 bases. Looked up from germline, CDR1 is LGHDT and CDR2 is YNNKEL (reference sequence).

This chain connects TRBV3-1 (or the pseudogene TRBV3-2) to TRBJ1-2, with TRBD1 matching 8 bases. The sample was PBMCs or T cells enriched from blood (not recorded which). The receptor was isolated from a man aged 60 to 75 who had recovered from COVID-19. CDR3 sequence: CASSLSDRGGGYTF. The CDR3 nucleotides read TGTGCCAGCAGCCTTTCAGACAGGGGTGGCGGCTACACCTTC.